The TCR beta chain described here comes from a study of T cells in Graves' hyperthyroidism and ophthalmopathy. Study-wide background: Prior to any treatment, at the point of initial diagnosis, peripheral blood was collected. Findings of the study overall: Median prediction lead before ophthalmopathy onset was about 6.7 months with the model. Among clonotypes expanded in thyroid above 0.001, most were also found in blood.

Germline trimming cut 2 bases from V and 7 bases from J; bases unmatched to any gene: 5. The germline V gene encodes CDR1 DFQATT and CDR2 SNEGSKA (reference sequence). The CDR3 has 13 amino acids. At least ten counts were recorded for this clonotype. The target antigen is unknown. TCR beta CDR3 regions were amplified from RNA transcripts. Carried out on the TCR CDR3, a first-round RT-PCR used the HTBI primer set. From the multiplex PCR reads, TCRdb called clonotypes with MiXCR, one entry per CDR3 protein. Of roughly 290,000 distinct CDR3 sequences in the sample, about an eighth were seen once. Exclusion of patients followed from uncontrolled infection, other autoimmune disease, pregnancy or lactation.

The chain couples TRBV20-1 to TRBJ2-1, with 7 positions matching TRBD1. Sequenced: blood. The receptor was derived from a woman aged 30 to 39 with Graves' hyperthyroidism that later progressed to Graves' ophthalmopathy. The CDR3 protein is CSARREGANEQFF. The CDR3 nucleotides read TGCAGTGCTAGACGAGAGGGGGCAAATGAGCAGTTCTTC.